This paragraph reports one TCR beta chain. Its antigen is not yet known. The record has no base qualities; no much larger clone is one base away. The sample belongs to a study of blood T cell repertoires in COVID-19 (dated by TCRdb to 2019 to 2021). With regard to the full study: Samples covering the acute and convalescent phases of COVID-19 were provided by collaborators in the United States, Italy and Spain. The prospective study material was composed of cDNA or gDNA derived from T cells, B-cell-depleted T cells, or PBMCs. Deeply sampled blood TCRbeta repertoires from subjects exposed to, actively infected with, or recovered from COVID-19 were included in the dataset. The repertoires were made available in a free public database intended to serve as a resource for research on the immune response to SARS-CoV-2. The samples were drawn from the first 160 participants of the ongoing ImmuneRACE study and from 1,254 subjects provided by 6 global collaborators. Sample metadata almost always included a de-identified subject ID, COVID-19 status, age in years and sex. Where HLA class I and class II types were available, the types were taken from metadata supplied by the sample provider, not from assay-based typing. General findings and caveats noted by the study authors: The quantity of clinical and demographic metadata differed by source and by participant and was supplied without curation.

V is reduced by 1 base and J by 0 bases, leaving a spacing of 10 bases between them. From cysteine to phenylalanine, the CDR3 is 16 amino acids long. Here the CDR3 DNA is all that survives: 48 bases in frame from base 1. Based on the germline V gene, the CDR1 and CDR2 sequences are LGHNA and YNFKEQ. The immunoSEQ Assay, a bias-controlled multiplex PCR, was used to amplify TCRbeta CDR3 regions from genomic DNA. The published analysis was carried out like this. The number of nucleated cells in each sample was estimated by amplification of reference gene primers within the assay. To quantify the absolute abundance of each unique TCRbeta CDR3 rearrangement, sequence reads were collapsed and filtered. For each sample, productive Simpson clonality was calculated as the square root of Simpson's diversity index over productive rearrangements. The table comes from immuneACCESS by way of TCRdb, which keeps in-frame sequences with V and J called. Part of the clones is missing from these tables; in studies checked, under half for an unresolved V gene and the rest for unknown reasons. V and J calls and clone size are given by that table; D and trimming were obtained from the DNA. Here the sample has some 180,000 clones; 80% to 90% occur a single time. The ten largest clones take up around 20% of the sample.

A second Seattle source provided samples from volunteer blood donors who had recovered from COVID-19. The collaborating institutions used their own protocols to collect whole blood in K2EDTA tubes. Collaborator samples were shipped for TCRbeta analysis as frozen whole blood, isolated PBMCs, or DNA extracted from either sample type. The specimen was peripheral blood. The sequence derives from a woman between 65 and 79 years old who had recovered from COVID-19. This chain joins TRBV4-2 to TRBJ1-3, with the D gene not clear enough to name. Read as DNA, the sequence is TGTGCCAGCAGCCAAGTGCCCAAGAGCTCTGGAAACACCATATATTTT. Its translation reads: CASSQVPKSSGNTIYF.